These T cell receptor beta chains were read from a single sample in a study of naive CD8 T cells in extremely preterm neonates. Libraries were prepared by immunoSEQ multiplex PCR; TCRdb keeps only in-frame clonotypes and omits some of them. This table holds about 7,500 clones, about 98% found once. Input material: naive CD8+ T cells from cord blood. The receptors stem from a newborn in good health. CDR3s include the opening cysteine and the closing phenylalanine or tryptophan. The D gene is left open where the match is weak. Part of the rows lack a size; the others show once, few, many or a class for expanded clones.

D: TRBD1; J: TRBJ1-4; V: TRBV5-1; size: NA; DNA: TGCGCCAGCAGCGCCGGGACAGGCAGTAATGAAAAACTGTTTTTT; CDR3: CASSAGTGSNEKLFF
D: NA; J: TRBJ1-1; V: TRBV27; size: NA; DNA: TGTGCCAGCAACCTGCCTGTGACAAGGAAAGGCACTGAAGCTTTCTTT; CDR3: CASNLPVTRKGTEAFF
D: TRBD2; J: TRBJ2-5; V: TRBV19; size: NA; DNA: TGTGCCAGTAGTATTATGGCGGGGGGGCCGGAGACCCAGTACTTC; CDR3: CASSIMAGGPETQYF
D: TRBD2; J: TRBJ2-5; V: TRBV7-6; size: NA; DNA: TGTGCCAGCAGCTTAGCGCGTCTAGCGGGGGGGCCGGGGGAGACCCAGTACTTC; CDR3: CASSLARLAGGPGETQYF
D: TRBD2; J: TRBJ2-1; V: TRBV29-1; size: once; DNA: TGCAGCGCCAGACTAGCGGGGGGGAAGGTCTCCTACAATGAGCAGTTCTTC; CDR3: CSARLAGGKVSYNEQFF
D: TRBD1; J: TRBJ1-4; V: TRBV27; size: NA; DNA: TGTGCCAGCAGTTTTAACAGGGGTAATGAAAAACTGTTTTTT; CDR3: CASSFNRGNEKLFF
D: TRBD1; J: TRBJ1-6; V: TRBV7-3; size: NA; DNA: TGTGCCAGCAGCTCCGGACAGGCCCTCCACTTT; CDR3: CASSSGQALHF
D: TRBD1; J: TRBJ2-7; V: TRBV2; size: NA; DNA: TGTGCCAGCAGCCAGGGGGACTCCTACGAGCAGTACTTC; CDR3: CASSQGDSYEQYF
D: NA; J: TRBJ1-2; V: TRBV9; size: NA; DNA: TGTGCCAGCAGCGTAGGACTAATGGAGGGAGGGGGCTACACCTTC; CDR3: CASSVGLMEGGGYTF
D: TRBD1; J: TRBJ2-1; V: TRBV7-3; size: NA; DNA: TGTGCCAGCCCAGGACAGGGCAACTACAATGAGCAGTTCTTC; CDR3: CASPGQGNYNEQFF
D: NA; J: TRBJ2-3; V: TRBV4-1; size: NA; DNA: TGCGCCAGCAGCCATGCCGGGACTAGCACAGATACGCAGTATTTT; CDR3: CASSHAGTSTDTQYF
D: TRBD1; J: TRBJ1-1; V: TRBV19; size: NA; DNA: TGTGCCAGTAGCCTACAGGGGGCGAACACTGAAGCTTTCTTT; CDR3: CASSLQGANTEAFF
D: TRBD1; J: TRBJ2-6; V: TRBV27; size: NA; DNA: TGTGCCAGCAGTTGGAATGCCAGGGGGAGGGCCAACGTCCTGACTTTC; CDR3: CASSWNARGRANVLTF
D: TRBD1; J: TRBJ2-3; V: TRBV19; size: NA; DNA: TGTGCCAGCCAGGACAGGGGGCGCACAGATACGCAGTATTTT; CDR3: CASQDRGRTDTQYF
D: TRBD1; J: TRBJ2-2; V: TRBV4-1; size: NA; DNA: TGCGCCAGCAGCCACAGGACAGGGTATAGCGGGGAGCTGTTTTTT; CDR3: CASSHRTGYSGELFF
D: TRBD1; J: TRBJ1-2; V: TRBV13; size: NA; DNA: TGTGCCAGCAGCCACCAAACAGGGGGCTATGGCTACACCTTC; CDR3: CASSHQTGGYGYTF
D: TRBD2; J: TRBJ2-1; V: TRBV13; size: NA; DNA: TGTGCCAGCAGGGAGACTAGCGGGGGGATCAATGAGCAGTTCTTC; CDR3: CASRETSGGINEQFF
D: TRBD1; J: TRBJ2-7; V: TRBV27; size: NA; DNA: TGTGCCAGCAGTTTATCGCCCGGGACAGGGGATTACGAGCAGTACTTC; CDR3: CASSLSPGTGDYEQYF
D: NA; J: TRBJ2-7; V: TRBV9; size: once; DNA: TGTGCCAGCAGCGTAGACTGGTCCACCAACTACGAGCAGTACTTC; CDR3: CASSVDWSTNYEQYF
D: NA; J: TRBJ1-2; V: TRBV2; size: NA; DNA: TGTGCCAGCAGCCTCGAAGGGGAGGGCTATGGCTACACCTTC; CDR3: CASSLEGEGYGYTF
D: TRBD2; J: TRBJ2-7; V: TRBV2; size: NA; DNA: TGTGCCAGCAGTGGGACTAGCGTGGACTACGAGCAGTACTTC; CDR3: CASSGTSVDYEQYF
D: NA; J: TRBJ2-2; V: TRBV5-8; size: NA; DNA: TGTGCCAGCAGCTTGGTCTCGGGACTGATCACCGGGGAGCTGTTTTTT; CDR3: CASSLVSGLITGELFF
D: TRBD1; J: TRBJ1-1; V: TRBV30; size: NA; DNA: TGTGCCTGGTTGGGGGGGACAGGTGAAGCTTTCTTT; CDR3: CAWLGGTGEAFF
D: NA; J: TRBJ2-2; V: TRBV5-6; size: NA; DNA: TGTGCCAGCAGCTGGGGGGATTGGCCCGGGGAGCTGTTTTTT; CDR3: CASSWGDWPGELFF
D: NA; J: TRBJ1-5; V: TRBV7-9; size: NA; DNA: TGTGCCAGCAGCTCCGGGGGACTCTATCAGCCCCAGCATTTT; CDR3: CASSSGGLYQPQHF
D: NA; J: TRBJ2-3; V: TRBV7-3; size: NA; DNA: TGTGCCAGCAGCTCTCTTGGGGGCGTAGGAGATACGCAGTATTTT; CDR3: CASSSLGGVGDTQYF
D: NA; J: TRBJ1-1; V: TRBV19; size: NA; DNA: TGTGCCAGTAGTATAGGGGGGGCTGAAGCTTTCTTT; CDR3: CASSIGGAEAFF
D: TRBD2; J: TRBJ2-1; V: TRBV13; size: NA; DNA: TGTGCCAGCAGCTTAGCTCCCCTAGCGGGGGGCCCCTACAATGAGCAGTTCTTC; CDR3: CASSLAPLAGGPYNEQFF
D: TRBD2; J: TRBJ2-2; V: TRBV15; size: NA; DNA: TGTGCCACCAGCGTCCTAGCGGGGGCAAACACCGGGGAGCTGTTTTTT; CDR3: CATSVLAGANTGELFF
D: NA; J: TRBJ2-4; V: TRBV7-9; size: NA; DNA: TGTGCCAGCAGCCCAGGGGGAGGACTAGCCAAAAACATTCAGTACTTC; CDR3: CASSPGGGLAKNIQYF
D: NA; J: TRBJ2-7; V: TRBV7-9; size: once; DNA: TGTGCCAGCAGCCCCGAGGGGGTCGAGCAGTACTTC; CDR3: CASSPEGVEQYF
D: TRBD2; J: TRBJ2-3; V: TRBV12-5; size: NA; DNA: TGTGCTAGTGGTTTCACATCCGGGACTAGCGGGGGGTCGTCAGATACGCAGTATTTT; CDR3: CASGFTSGTSGGSSDTQYF
D: NA; J: TRBJ2-5; V: TRBV9; size: once; DNA: TGTGCCAGCAGCGGGGGAGGGACCCAGTACTTC; CDR3: CASSGGGTQYF
D: NA; J: TRBJ2-5; V: TRBV7-9; size: NA; DNA: TGTGCCAGCAGCTTAGGCGGGAGCGGGACAGGCATCGAGACCCAGTACTTC; CDR3: CASSLGGSGTGIETQYF
D: NA; J: TRBJ2-7; V: TRBV13; size: NA; DNA: TGTGCCAGCAGCTTAGGACAGTACGAGCAGTACTTC; CDR3: CASSLGQYEQYF
D: TRBD1; J: TRBJ1-1; V: TRBV6-6; size: NA; DNA: TGTGCCAGCAGTGACAGGGTGAACACTGAAGCTTTCTTT; CDR3: CASSDRVNTEAFF
D: TRBD1; J: TRBJ1-5; V: TRBV10-3; size: NA; DNA: TGTGCCATCAGCGGGGACAGGGCAAATCAGCCCCAGCATTTT; CDR3: CAISGDRANQPQHF
D: NA; J: TRBJ1-3; V: TRBV4-1; size: NA; DNA: TGCGCCAGCAGCCAAGAGGGGGCGGGAAACACCATATATTTT; CDR3: CASSQEGAGNTIYF
D: NA; J: TRBJ2-7; V: TRBV4-2; size: NA; DNA: TGTGCCAGCAGCCAAGATAACTCCTTCTCCTACGAGCAGTACTTC; CDR3: CASSQDNSFSYEQYF
D: NA; J: TRBJ2-2; V: TRBV30; size: once; DNA: TGTGCCTGGACTGACCCCGGGACAACAAACACCGGGGAGCTGTTTTTT; CDR3: CAWTDPGTTNTGELFF